What follows are 21 T cell receptor beta chains derived from one specimen sequenced in a study of cytomegalovirus exposure and HLA in healthy donors. PCR involved 60 Vbeta and 13 Jbeta primers. Using immunoSEQ multiplex PCR, the repertoire was profiled, and TCRdb retains in-frame clones only, with some absent. The sample has 100,000 to 150,000 clones; about 80% are singletons. Source material: PBMCs. The receptors here all came from a boy younger than 10 in good health and CMV-seronegative.

The chain carries TRBV5-6 and TRBJ2-3; 7 bases are a match to TRBD2. Germline assignment: CDR1 SGHDT and CDR2 YYEEEE. CDR3 size: 18 residues. Trimming cost V 4 bases and J 2 bases; bases outside gene matches: 16. CDR3 DNA: TGTGCCAGCAGCCCCACCACTAGCGCGCTACGCATCACAGATACGCAGTATTTT. As protein: CASSPTTSALRITDTQYF.

The genes are TRBV11-3 and TRBJ2-1; 8 nucleotides line up with TRBD2. The CDR3 consists of 15 residues. The J segment lost 2 bases and the V segment lost 1 base, leaving 1 base of the junction unmatched. The V gene's germline CDR1 is SGHNT and CDR2 YENEEA. This CDR3 reads CASSLAGGPYNEQFF. In nucleotides, the CDR3 is TGTGCCAGCAGCTTAGCGGGGGGGCCCTACAATGAGCAGTTCTTC.

In DNA form, the CDR3 reads TGTGCCAGCAGCCTTGGGCGGGTCGACGAGCAGTACTTC. Translating gives CASSLGRVDEQYF. The rearrangement links TRBV4-2 to TRBJ2-7, with D perhaps matching TRBD2 (5 bases). This CDR3 contains 13 residues. Per germline, CDR1 LGHNA and CDR2 YNFKEQ. Trimming shortened V by 4 bases and J by 5 bases, and 12 bases separated the two germline ends.

The rearrangement uses TRBV6-6 and TRBJ1-2; D is unclear. Trimming pared 5 bases from V and 8 bases from J, leaving 9 bases between. CDR1 is MNHNY, CDR2 SVGAGI, per germline (reference sequence). The CDR3 extends over 11 amino acids. DNA for the CDR3: TGTGCCAGCAGTACCGGGGAAGGCTACACCTTC. Protein sequence: CASSTGEGYTF.

For the CDR3, the DNA is TGTGCCAGCAGCTTTACCCTGGGCAGCACTGAAGCTTTCTTT. Translated: CASSFTLGSTEAFF. The V and J genes are TRBV9 and TRBJ1-1; D is undetermined. The CDR3 has 14 residues. Germline V CDR1 and CDR2: SGDLS, YYNGEE. Trimming cost V 4 bases and J 4 bases, with 14 bases left between them.

The chain links TRBV5-4 to TRBJ2-5; a weak D match, TRBD2 (5 bases). Germline V lookup: CDR1 SGHNT, CDR2 YYREEE (reference sequence). The CDR3 runs to 13 residues. With 6 bases removed from V and 5 bases from J, the gap between germline ends came to 14 bases. The CDR3 DNA reads as TGTGCCAGCAACATGGACTTCGGGGAGACCCAGTACTTC. Residues: CASNMDFGETQYF.

This clone turned up a few times. CDR3 in DNA: TGTGCCAGCAGCCCATTGCAGGGGGCGTACCAGGAAGCTTTCTTT. Its protein product is CASSPLQGAYQEAFF. The chain joins TRBV2 to TRBJ1-1, with 8 bases matching TRBD1. The CDR3 sequence is 15 residues long. V was pared by 6 bases and J by 8 bases, with 14 bases of the junction left unmatched. Per germline, CDR1 SNHLY and CDR2 FYNNEI. Filled out from reference TRBV2 and TRBJ1-1, the complete variable domain reads EPEVTQTPSHQVTQMGQEVILRCVPISNHLYFYWYRQILGQKVEFLVSFYNNEISEKSEIFDDQFSVERPDGSNFTLKIRSTKLEDSAMYFCASSPLQGAYQEAFFGQGTRLTVV.

The table lists this clone with a few counts. One end of the junction varies from germline; a read error may be responsible. The chain carries TRBV5-1 and TRBJ1-2; 7 positions match TRBD1. The CDR3 spans 14 residues. Germline CDR1 reads SGHRS; CDR2 reads YFSETQ. The CDR3 bases are TGTGCCAGCAGCTCCGGGACAGCTAACTATGGCTACACCTTC. Amino acids: CASSSGTANYGYTF.

The chain uses TRBV5-6 and TRBJ1-1; 10 bases align to TRBD1. Germline CDR1 reads SGHDT; CDR2 reads YYEEEE. The CDR3 totals 18 residues. The ends lost 0 bases at V and 1 base at J; junction bases unmatched: 9. The CDR3 coding sequence is TGTGCCAGCAGCTTGGGAGGTTGGGACAGGGGCCAGAACACTGAAGCTTTCTTT. Its protein product is CASSLGGWDRGQNTEAFF.

This clone was recorded a few times. The CDR3 coding sequence is TGTGCCAGCAGCCCGATGGGCACGGGAGGCTACACCTTC. Amino acids: CASSPMGTGGYTF. V gene TRBV7-3 combines with J gene TRBJ1-2, with D unclear. V was pared by 5 bases and J by 8 bases, with 15 bases between. This CDR3 has 13 amino acids. Germline V gene data show CDR1 as SGHTA and CDR2 as FQGTGA.

The V call is TRBV19, the J call TRBJ1-5; 9 bases match TRBD1. Germline trimming cut 5 bases from V and 7 bases from J; bases unmatched to any gene: 15. The CDR3 is 17 amino acids. Germline V CDR1 and CDR2: LNHDA, SQIVND (reference sequence). The CDR3, as DNA: TGTGCCAGTAGTGTTGTGAGGACAGGGGTTCTTTGGCAGCCCCAGCATTTT. Its translation is CASSVVRTGVLWQPQHF.

The chain carries TRBV29-1 and TRBJ1-1; 9 bases agree with TRBD1. In germline, CDR1 is SQVTM, CDR2 ANQGSEA. CDR3 size: 14 residues. V gave up 6 bases and J gave up 6 bases; unmatched junction bases: 11. The CDR3, as DNA: TGCAGCGTCACCCCCGGGACAGGGCAAGCTGAAGCTTTCTTT. This sequence encodes CSVTPGTGQAEAFF.

The rearrangement links TRBV5-1 to TRBJ1-2; 8 bases line up with TRBD1. Trimming took 0 bases from V and 4 from J; bases not matched to a gene: 5. CDR1 and CDR2 from the germline V gene are SGHRS and YFSETQ. CDR3 length equals 15 residues. CDR3 loop: CASSLAGQVSYGYTF. DNA of the CDR3: TGCGCCAGCAGCTTGGCGGGACAGGTCTCCTATGGCTACACCTTC.

The CDR3 loop is CASSEGTGVSPLHF. DNA of the CDR3: TGTGCCAGCAGCGAGGGGACAGGTGTCTCACCCCTCCACTTT. This chain connects TRBV9 to TRBJ1-6, with 8 bases fitting TRBD1. The V segment lost 3 bases and the J segment 10 bases; nucleotides outside the gene matches: 6. The CDR3 totals 14 residues. CDR1 is SGDLS, CDR2 YYNGEE, per germline. The variable domain in full, completed from reference TRBV9 and TRBJ1-6, reads DSGVTQTPKHLITATGQRVTLRCSPRSGDLSVYWYQQSLDQGLQFLIQYYNGEERAKGNILERFSAQQFPDLHSELNLSSLELGDSALYFCASSEGTGVSPLHFGNGTRLTVT.

This chain links TRBV4-2 with TRBJ1-2; tentatively, D is TRBD1 (5 bases). The V end was cut by 4 bases, the J end by 1 base, with 16 bases between. Germline CDR1 and CDR2: LGHNA and YNFKEQ. The CDR3 consists of 16 residues. CDR3 DNA: TGTGCCAGCAGCCCCTACTCCTCGACAGATAACTATGGCTACACCTTC. As protein: CASSPYSSTDNYGYTF.

The CDR3 sequence: CASSLPLTEGAQNTGELFF. The CDR3, as DNA: TGTGCCAGCAGCTTACCCCTAACGGAGGGGGCCCAGAACACCGGGGAGCTGTTTTTT. The chain employs TRBV7-3 and TRBJ2-2; tentatively, D is TRBD1 (7 bases). CDR1 is SGHTA, CDR2 FQGTGA, per germline. The CDR3 covers 19 residues. Trimming removed 2 bases from V and 1 base from J, with 20 bases in between.

In DNA, the CDR3 is TGTGCCAGCAGCTTTGCAGGGGACCCCCTTTCACCCCTCCACTTT. This gives the protein CASSFAGDPLSPLHF. This chain connects TRBV11-2 to TRBJ1-6; weak D call: TRBD1 (6 bases). Trimming took 3 bases from V and 9 from J, leaving 15 bases between them. In germline, CDR1 is SGHAT, CDR2 FQNNGV. This CDR3 spans 15 amino acids.

This chain uses TRBV6-5 with TRBJ2-5; 7 bases match TRBD1. Trimming removed 8 bases from V and 1 base from J; junction bases left unmatched: 10. Germline CDR1 MNHEY, CDR2 SVGAGI. The CDR3 covers 15 residues. The DNA of the CDR3 is TGTGCCAGCGCCTATCGACAGGGAACCCAAGAGACCCAGTACTTC. This codes for CASAYRQGTQETQYF.

The V and J genes are TRBV15 and TRBJ2-1; 10 bases line up with TRBD2. The V gene end was trimmed by 0 bases and the J gene end by 8 bases; junction bases not matched to a gene: 4. Germline CDR1 is LNHNV and CDR2 is YYDKDF (reference sequence). The CDR3 length is 15 residues. The CDR3 DNA follows: TGTGCCACCAGCAGAGATTCTAGCGGGAGCGATGAGCAGTTCTTC. It is translated as CATSRDSSGSDEQFF.

This clone has only a few counts. V and J are TRBV5-4 and TRBJ2-7, with 8 bases fitting TRBD2. This CDR3 comprises 15 residues. Trimming at V came to 0 bases and at J to 4 bases, leaving 6 bases not matched to a gene. The germline V gene encodes CDR1 SGHNT and CDR2 YYREEE (reference sequence). The chain's CDR3 is CASSLAGVAGYEQYF. The CDR3 DNA is TGTGCCAGCAGCTTGGCCGGGGTAGCGGGATACGAGCAGTACTTC.

The J gene is TRBJ2-4, the V gene TRBV2, with D possibly matching TRBD1 (5 bases). CDR3 size: 19 residues. Germline CDR1 SNHLY, CDR2 FYNNEI. V dropped 4 bases and J dropped 3 bases, with 25 bases sitting between them. CDR3 region: CASSALGLNSLPNKNIQYF. The CDR3 nucleotides read TGTGCCAGCAGTGCCCTGGGGCTTAATAGTCTCCCGAACAAAAACATTCAGTACTTC.